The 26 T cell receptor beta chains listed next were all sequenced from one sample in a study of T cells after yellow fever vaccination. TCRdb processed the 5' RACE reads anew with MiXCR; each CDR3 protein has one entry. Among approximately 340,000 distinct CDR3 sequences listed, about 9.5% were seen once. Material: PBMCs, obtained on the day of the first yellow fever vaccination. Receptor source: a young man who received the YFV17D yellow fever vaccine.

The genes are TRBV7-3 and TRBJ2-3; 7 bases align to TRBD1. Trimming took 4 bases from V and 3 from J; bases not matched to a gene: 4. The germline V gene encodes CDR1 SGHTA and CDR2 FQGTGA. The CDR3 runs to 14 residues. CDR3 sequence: CASSYTGETDTQYF. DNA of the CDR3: TGTGCCAGCAGCTATACAGGGGAGACAGATACGCAGTATTTT.

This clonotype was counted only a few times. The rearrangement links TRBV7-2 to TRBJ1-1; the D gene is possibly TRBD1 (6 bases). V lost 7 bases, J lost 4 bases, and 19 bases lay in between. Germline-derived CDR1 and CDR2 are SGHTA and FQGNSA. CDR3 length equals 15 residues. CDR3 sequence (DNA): TGTGCCAGCACCCGAGGGGGTTCGGTAGGCACTGAAGCTTTCTTT. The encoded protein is CASTRGGSVGTEAFF.

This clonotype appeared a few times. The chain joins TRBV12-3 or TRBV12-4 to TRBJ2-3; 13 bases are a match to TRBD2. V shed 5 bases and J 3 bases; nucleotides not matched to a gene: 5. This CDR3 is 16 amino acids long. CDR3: CASSPGTSGKTDTQYF. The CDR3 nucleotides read TGTGCCAGCAGTCCCGGGACTAGCGGGAAGACAGATACGCAGTATTTT.

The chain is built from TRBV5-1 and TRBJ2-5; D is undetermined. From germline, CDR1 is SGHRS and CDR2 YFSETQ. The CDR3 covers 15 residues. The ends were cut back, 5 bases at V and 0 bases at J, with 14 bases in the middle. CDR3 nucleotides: TGCGCCAGCAGTCCGAGGCCCACAGACCAAGAGACCCAGTACTTC. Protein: CASSPRPTDQETQYF.

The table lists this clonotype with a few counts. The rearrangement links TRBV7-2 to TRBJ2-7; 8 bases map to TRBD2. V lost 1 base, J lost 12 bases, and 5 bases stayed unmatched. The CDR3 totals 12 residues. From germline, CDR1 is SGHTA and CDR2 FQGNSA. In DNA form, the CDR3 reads TGTGCCAGCAGCTTAGGTAGCGGGGTGCTGTACTTC. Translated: CASSLGSGVLYF.

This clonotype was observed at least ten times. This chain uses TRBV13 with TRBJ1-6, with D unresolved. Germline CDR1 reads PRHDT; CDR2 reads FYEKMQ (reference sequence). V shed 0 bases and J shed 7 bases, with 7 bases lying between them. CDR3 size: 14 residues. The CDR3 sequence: CASSLGGWNSPLHF. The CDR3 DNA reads TGTGCCAGCAGCTTAGGGGGGTGGAATTCACCCCTCCACTTT.

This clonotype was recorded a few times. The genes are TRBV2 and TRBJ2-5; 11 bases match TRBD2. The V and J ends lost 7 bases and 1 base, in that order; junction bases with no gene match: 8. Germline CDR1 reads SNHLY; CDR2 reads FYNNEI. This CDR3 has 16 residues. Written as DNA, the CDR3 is TGTGCCAGCACCAACTTGGGACTAGCGGTCCAAGAGACCCAGTACTTC. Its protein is CASTNLGLAVQETQYF.

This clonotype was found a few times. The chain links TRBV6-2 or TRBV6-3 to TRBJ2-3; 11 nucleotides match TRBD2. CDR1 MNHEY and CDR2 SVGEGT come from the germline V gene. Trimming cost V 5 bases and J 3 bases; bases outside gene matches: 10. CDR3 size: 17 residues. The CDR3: CASSPHLAGGSTDTQYF. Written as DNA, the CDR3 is TGTGCCAGCAGTCCCCACTTAGCGGGGGGGTCGACAGATACGCAGTATTTT.

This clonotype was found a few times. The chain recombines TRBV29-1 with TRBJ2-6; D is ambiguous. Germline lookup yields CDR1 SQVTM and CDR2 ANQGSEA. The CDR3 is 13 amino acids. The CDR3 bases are TGCAGTATCCAGTTTTCTGGGGCCAACGTCCTGACTTTC. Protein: CSIQFSGANVLTF.

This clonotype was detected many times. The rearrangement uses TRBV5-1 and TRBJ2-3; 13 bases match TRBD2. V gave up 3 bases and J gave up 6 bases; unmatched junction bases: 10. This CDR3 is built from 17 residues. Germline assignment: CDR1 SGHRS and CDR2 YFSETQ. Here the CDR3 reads CASSSGTSGAGLDTQYF. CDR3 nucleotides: TGCGCCAGCAGCTCCGGGACTAGCGGGGCCGGGCTGGATACGCAGTATTTT.

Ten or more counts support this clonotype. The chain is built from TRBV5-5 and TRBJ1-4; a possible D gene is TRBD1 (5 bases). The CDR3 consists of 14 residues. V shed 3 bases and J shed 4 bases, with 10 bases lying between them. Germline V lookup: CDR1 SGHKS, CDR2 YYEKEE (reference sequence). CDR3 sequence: CASSSGRINEKLFF. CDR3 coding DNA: TGTGCCAGCAGCTCGGGACGAATTAATGAAAAACTGTTTTTT.

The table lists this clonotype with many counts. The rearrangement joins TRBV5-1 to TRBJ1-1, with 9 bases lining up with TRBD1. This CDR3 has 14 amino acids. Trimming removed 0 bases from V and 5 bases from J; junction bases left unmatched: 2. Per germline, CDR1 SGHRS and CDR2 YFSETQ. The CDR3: CASSLVTGGTEAFF. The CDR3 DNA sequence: TGCGCCAGCAGCTTGGTGACAGGGGGGACTGAAGCTTTCTTT. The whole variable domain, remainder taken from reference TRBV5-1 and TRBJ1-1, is KAGVTQTPRYLIKTRGQQVTLSCSPISGHRSVSWYQQTPGQGLQFLFEYFSETQRNKGNFPGRFSGRQFSNSRSEMNVSTLELGDSALYLCASSLVTGGTEAFFGQGTRLTVV.

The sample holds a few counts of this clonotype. CDR3 sequence: CASSLSSFGGETQYF. The CDR3 coding sequence is TGTGCCAGCAGTTTATCTAGTTTCGGGGGAGAGACCCAGTACTTC. The J gene is TRBJ2-5, the V gene TRBV27; perhaps TRBD2 as D (6 bases). Germline CDR1 and CDR2: MNHEY and SMNVEV (reference sequence). V lost 0 bases and J lost 4, with 12 bases in between. The CDR3 loop spans 15 amino acids.

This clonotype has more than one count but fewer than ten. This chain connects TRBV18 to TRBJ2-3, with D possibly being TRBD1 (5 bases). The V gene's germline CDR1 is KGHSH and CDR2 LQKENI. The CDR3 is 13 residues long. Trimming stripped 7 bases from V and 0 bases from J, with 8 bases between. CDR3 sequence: CASWTTSTDTQYF. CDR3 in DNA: TGTGCCAGCTGGACAACTAGCACAGATACGCAGTATTTT.

The DNA of the CDR3 is TGTGCCAGCAGTTACTGGTCAGGAAGCACAGATACGCAGTATTTT. It is translated as CASSYWSGSTDTQYF. The chain is built from TRBV6-5 and TRBJ2-3; D remains ambiguous. CDR3 length: 15 amino acids. Germline V gives CDR1 MNHEY, CDR2 SVGAGI. Trimming pared 1 base from V and 0 bases from J, leaving 8 bases between.

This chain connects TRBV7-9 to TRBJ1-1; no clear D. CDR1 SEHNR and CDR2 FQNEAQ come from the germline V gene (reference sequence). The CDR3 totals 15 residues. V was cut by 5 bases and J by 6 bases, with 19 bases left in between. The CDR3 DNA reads TGTGCCAGCAGCGTAGGGCGAGAATATCCATCTGAAGCTTTCTTT. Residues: CASSVGREYPSEAFF.

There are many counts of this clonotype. Here the CDR3 reads CASSLSSAETQYF. The CDR3 DNA reads as TGTGCCAGCAGCTTAAGTTCAGCAGAGACCCAGTACTTC. This chain connects TRBV7-3 to TRBJ2-5; D is unclear. The CDR3 loop spans 13 amino acids. CDR1 and CDR2 from the germline V gene are SGHTA and FQGTGA. V was clipped by 1 base and J by 4 bases, with 7 bases between them. The complete variable domain, with remaining parts taken from reference TRBV7-3 and TRBJ2-5, reads GAGVSQTPSNKVTEKGKYVELRCDPISGHTALYWYRQSLGQGPEFLIYFQGTGAADDSGLPNDRFFAVRPEGSVSTLKIQRTERGDSAVYLCASSLSSAETQYFGPGTRLLVL.

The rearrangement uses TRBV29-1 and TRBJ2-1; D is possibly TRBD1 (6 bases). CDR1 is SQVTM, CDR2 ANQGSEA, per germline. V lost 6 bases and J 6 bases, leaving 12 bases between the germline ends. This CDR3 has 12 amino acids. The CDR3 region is CSVRGLSNEQFF. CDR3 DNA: TGCAGCGTCAGGGGCCTTAGCAATGAGCAGTTCTTC.

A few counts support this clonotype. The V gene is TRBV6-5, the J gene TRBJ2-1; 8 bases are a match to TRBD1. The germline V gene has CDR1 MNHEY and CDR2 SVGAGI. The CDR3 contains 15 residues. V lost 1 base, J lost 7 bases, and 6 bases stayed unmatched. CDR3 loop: CASSYFQGAVNEQFF. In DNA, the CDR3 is TGTGCCAGCAGTTACTTTCAGGGGGCAGTAAATGAGCAGTTCTTC.

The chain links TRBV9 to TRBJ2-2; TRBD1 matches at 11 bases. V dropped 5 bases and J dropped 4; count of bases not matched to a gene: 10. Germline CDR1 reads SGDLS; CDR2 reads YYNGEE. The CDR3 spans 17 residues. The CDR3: CASRRGTGGPGTGELFF. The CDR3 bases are TGTGCCAGCAGGCGCGGGACAGGGGGTCCTGGCACCGGGGAGCTGTTTTTT.

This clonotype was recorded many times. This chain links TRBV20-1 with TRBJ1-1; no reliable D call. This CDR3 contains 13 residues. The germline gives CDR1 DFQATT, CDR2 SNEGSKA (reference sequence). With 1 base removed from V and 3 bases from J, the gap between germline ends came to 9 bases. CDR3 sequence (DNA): TGCAGTGCTAGAGGAGGCGCGGACACTGAAGCTTTCTTT. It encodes CSARGGADTEAFF.

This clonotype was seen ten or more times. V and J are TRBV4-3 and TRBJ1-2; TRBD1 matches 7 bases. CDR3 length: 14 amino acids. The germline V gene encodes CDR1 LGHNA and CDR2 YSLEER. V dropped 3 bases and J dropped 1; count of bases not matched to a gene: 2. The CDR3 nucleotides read TGCGCCAGCAGCCAGACAGGGAATAACTATGGCTACACCTTC. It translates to CASSQTGNNYGYTF.

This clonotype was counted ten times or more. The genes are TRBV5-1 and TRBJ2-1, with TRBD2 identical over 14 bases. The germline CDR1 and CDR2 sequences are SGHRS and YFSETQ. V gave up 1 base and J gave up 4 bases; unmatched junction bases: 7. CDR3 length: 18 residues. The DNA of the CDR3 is TGCGCCAGCAGCTTGTTCGGGACTAGCGGGGGAACTTACAATGAGCAGTTCTTC. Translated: CASSLFGTSGGTYNEQFF.

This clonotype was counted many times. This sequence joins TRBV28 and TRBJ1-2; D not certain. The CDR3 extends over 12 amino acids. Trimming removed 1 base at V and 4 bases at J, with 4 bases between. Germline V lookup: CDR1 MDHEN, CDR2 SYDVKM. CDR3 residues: CASSLFSYGYTF. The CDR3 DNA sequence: TGTGCCAGCAGTTTATTCTCCTATGGCTACACCTTC.

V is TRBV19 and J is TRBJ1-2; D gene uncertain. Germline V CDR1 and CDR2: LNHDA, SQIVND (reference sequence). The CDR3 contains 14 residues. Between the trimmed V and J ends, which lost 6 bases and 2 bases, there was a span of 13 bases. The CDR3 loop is CASSRWGRNYGYTF. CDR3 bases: TGTGCCAGTAGCCGCTGGGGAAGGAACTATGGCTACACCTTC.

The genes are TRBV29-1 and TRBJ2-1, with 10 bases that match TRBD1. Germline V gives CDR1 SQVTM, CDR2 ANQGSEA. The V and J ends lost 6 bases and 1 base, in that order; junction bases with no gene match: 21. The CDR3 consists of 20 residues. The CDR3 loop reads CSVGQFTGQGPHPSYNEQFF. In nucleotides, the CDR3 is TGCAGCGTCGGCCAATTTACGGGACAGGGGCCACACCCGTCCTACAATGAGCAGTTCTTC.